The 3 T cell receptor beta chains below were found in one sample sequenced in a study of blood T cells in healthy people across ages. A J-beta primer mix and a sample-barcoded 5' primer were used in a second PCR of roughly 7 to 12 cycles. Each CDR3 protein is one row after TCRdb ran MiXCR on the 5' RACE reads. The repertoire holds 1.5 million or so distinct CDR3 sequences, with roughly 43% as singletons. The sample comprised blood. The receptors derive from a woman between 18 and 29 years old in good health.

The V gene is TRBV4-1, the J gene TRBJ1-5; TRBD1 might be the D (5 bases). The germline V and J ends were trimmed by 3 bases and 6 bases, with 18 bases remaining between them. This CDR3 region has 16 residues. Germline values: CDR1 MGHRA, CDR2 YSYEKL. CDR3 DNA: TGCGCCAGCAGCCATGATTGGGGATATGGGGGTCAGCCCCAGCATTTT. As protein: CASSHDWGYGGQPQHF.

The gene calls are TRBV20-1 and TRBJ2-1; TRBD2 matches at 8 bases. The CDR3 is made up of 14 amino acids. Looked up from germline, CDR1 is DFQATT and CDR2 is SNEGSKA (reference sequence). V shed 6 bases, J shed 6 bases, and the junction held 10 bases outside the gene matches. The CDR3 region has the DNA TGCAGTGCCTTAAGCGGGGGCGGACTCAATGAGCAGTTCTTC. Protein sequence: CSALSGGGLNEQFF.

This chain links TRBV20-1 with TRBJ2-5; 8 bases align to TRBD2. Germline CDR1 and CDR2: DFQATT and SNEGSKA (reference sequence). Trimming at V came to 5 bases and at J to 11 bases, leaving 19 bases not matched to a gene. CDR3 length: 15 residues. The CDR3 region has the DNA TGCAGTGCTTCTACGACTTTTACGGGAGGGAATGAGCAGTACTTC. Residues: CSASTTFTGGNEQYF.